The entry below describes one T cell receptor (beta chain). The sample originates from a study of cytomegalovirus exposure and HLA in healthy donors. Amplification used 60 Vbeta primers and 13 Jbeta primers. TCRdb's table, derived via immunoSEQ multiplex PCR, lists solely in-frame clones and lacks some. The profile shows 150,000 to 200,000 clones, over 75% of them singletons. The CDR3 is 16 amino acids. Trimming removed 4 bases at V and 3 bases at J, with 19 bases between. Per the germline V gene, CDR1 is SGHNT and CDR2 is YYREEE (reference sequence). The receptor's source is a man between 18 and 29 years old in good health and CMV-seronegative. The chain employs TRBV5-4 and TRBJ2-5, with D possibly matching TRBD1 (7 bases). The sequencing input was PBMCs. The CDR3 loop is CASSLTRQGRKETQYF. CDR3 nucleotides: TGTGCCAGCAGCCTGACTAGACAGGGAAGAAAAGAGACCCAGTACTTC.